This T cell receptor beta chain was identified during a study of radiotherapy plus CTLA-4 blockade in lung cancer. TCRdb keeps only in-frame clones here, not all; method: immunoSEQ multiplex PCR. The repertoire holds about 120,000 clones, about 90% seen once, with 6.9% in the top ten. The CDR3 has 14 amino acids. V lost 5 bases, J lost 10 bases, and 5 bases stayed unmatched. Germline CDR1 MNHNY, CDR2 SVGAGI (reference sequence). The TCR was taken from a human donor with non-small cell lung cancer that progressed on radiotherapy plus ipilimumab. The chain is built from TRBV6-6 and TRBJ2-1; 13 nucleotides align to TRBD2. The source material was peripheral blood, sampled from a patient treated with radiotherapy plus ipilimumab. The CDR3 sequence: CASSGLAGVSEQFF. CDR3 nucleotides: TGTGCCAGCAGTGGACTAGCGGGAGTTTCCGAGCAGTTCTTC.